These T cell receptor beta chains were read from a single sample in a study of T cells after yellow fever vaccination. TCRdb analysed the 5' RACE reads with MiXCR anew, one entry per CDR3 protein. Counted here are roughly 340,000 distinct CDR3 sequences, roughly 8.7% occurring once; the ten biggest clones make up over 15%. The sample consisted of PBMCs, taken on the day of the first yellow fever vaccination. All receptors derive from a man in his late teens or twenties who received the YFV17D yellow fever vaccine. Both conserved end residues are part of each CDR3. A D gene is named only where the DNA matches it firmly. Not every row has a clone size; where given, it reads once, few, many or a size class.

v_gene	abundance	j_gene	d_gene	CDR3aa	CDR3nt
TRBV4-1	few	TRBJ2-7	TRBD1	CASSSTGGLNSYEQYF	TGCGCCAGCAGCTCGACAGGGGGCCTAAACTCCTACGAGCAGTACTTC
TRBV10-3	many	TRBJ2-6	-	CAISEQPGTHLPGANVLTF	TGTGCCATCAGTGAGCAGCCGGGAACGCACCTCCCTGGGGCCAACGTCCTGACTTTC
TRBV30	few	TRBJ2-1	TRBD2	CAWSGGAAGNEQFF	TGTGCCTGGAGCGGGGGGGCCGCTGGCAATGAGCAGTTCTTC
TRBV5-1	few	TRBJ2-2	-	CASSLEGAPNTGELFF	TGCGCCAGCAGCTTGGAAGGAGCACCGAACACCGGGGAGCTGTTTTTT
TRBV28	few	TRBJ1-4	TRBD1	CASSRQGVDLVFF	TGTGCCAGCAGTCGACAGGGGGTCGACTTGGTGTTTTTT
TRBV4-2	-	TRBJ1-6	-	CASSQMGPGLGSPLHF	TGTGCCAGCAGCCAAATGGGTCCGGGGCTTGGTTCACCCCTCCACTTT
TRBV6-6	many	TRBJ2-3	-	CASGGADTQYF	TGTGCCAGTGGGGGCGCAGATACGCAGTATTTT
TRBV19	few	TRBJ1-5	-	CASAGRDQPQHF	TGTGCCAGTGCCGGGCGAGATCAGCCCCAGCATTTT
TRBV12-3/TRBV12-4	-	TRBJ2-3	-	CASRPPIFPDTQYF	TGTGCCAGCAGACCCCCTATTTTTCCAGATACGCAGTATTTT
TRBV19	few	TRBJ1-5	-	CASSIERTQPQHF	TGTGCCAGTAGTATAGAGAGGACTCAGCCCCAGCATTTT
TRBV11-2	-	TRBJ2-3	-	CASSLVPASTDTQYF	TGTGCCAGCAGCTTAGTCCCGGCTAGCACAGATACGCAGTATTTT
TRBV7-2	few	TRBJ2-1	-	CASSLARTYNEQFF	TGTGCCAGCAGCTTAGCCCGGACCTACAATGAGCAGTTCTTC
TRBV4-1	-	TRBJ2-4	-	CASSHRPVAKNIQYF	TGCGCCAGCAGCCACCGACCTGTAGCCAAAAACATTCAGTACTTC
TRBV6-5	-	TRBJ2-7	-	CASSYSGVATYEQYF	TGTGCCAGCAGTTACTCGGGGGTAGCAACCTACGAGCAGTACTTC
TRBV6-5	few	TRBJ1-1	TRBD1	CASSYTGGRDEAFF	TGTGCCAGCAGTTACACAGGGGGCCGAGATGAAGCTTTCTTT
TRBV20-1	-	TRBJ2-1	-	CSAAGTSSYNEQFF	TGCAGTGCTGCCGGGACAAGCTCCTACAATGAGCAGTTCTTC
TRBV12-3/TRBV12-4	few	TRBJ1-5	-	CASSLSLNQPQHF	TGTGCCAGCAGTTTATCCCTGAATCAGCCCCAGCATTTT
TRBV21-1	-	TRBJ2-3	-	CASSKALTGRRTDTQYF	TGTGCCAGCAGCAAAGCGCTTACAGGAAGGAGGACAGATACGCAGTATTTT
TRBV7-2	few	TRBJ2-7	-	CASSLLGQNLEQYF	TGTGCCAGCAGCTTACTCGGGCAAAACCTCGAGCAGTACTTC
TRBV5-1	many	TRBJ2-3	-	CASSRDFGTDTQYF	TGCGCCAGCAGTCGGGACTTTGGCACAGATACGCAGTATTTT